This T cell receptor (beta chain) originates from a study of cytomegalovirus exposure and HLA in healthy donors. Germline CDR1 GTSNPN, CDR2 SVGIG (reference sequence). CDR3 size: 14 residues. The V end lost 1 base, the J end lost 6 bases, and 12 bases lay between the germline ends. Comment on this clone: Its antigen is currently unknown.

This PCR relied on a set of 60 Vbeta primers and 13 Jbeta primers. Assay: immunoSEQ multiplex PCR; the TCRdb copy retains only in-frame clones and omits some. The data show more than 85,000 clones, about 80% seen once. Regarding the study as a whole: The study listed roughly 160 cytomegalovirus-associated TCR beta chains. A later analysis linked a missense variant in DCLRE1C to the trimming of TCR beta V and J genes. Sequencing depth across donors, presence/absence analyses assumed, was roughly uniform.

The chain joins TRBV30 to TRBJ1-4; no clear D. The sequenced sample consisted of PBMCs. This receptor was obtained from a man aged 25-40 years in good health and CMV-seronegative. The CDR3 sequence: CAWSARRGYEKLFF. Here the CDR3 DNA reads TGTGCCTGGAGTGCTCGGCGAGGGTATGAAAAACTGTTTTTT.